A single sample gave rise to the 8 T cell receptor beta chains below, sequenced in a study of spatial heterogeneity in lung cancer. TCRdb re-called the 5' RACE reads through MiXCR, storing one row per CDR3 protein. The sample yields around 4,800 distinct CDR3 sequences, approximately 24% seen once. Regarding time point: blood at routine non-recurrence follow-up after resection. The sample in question was PBMCs, obtained at follow-up. The receptors come from a male donor with early-stage non-small cell lung cancer.

The genes are TRBV24-1 and TRBJ1-1, with a tentative D call TRBD1 (5 bases). Trimming shortened V by 2 bases and J by 9 bases, and 18 bases separated the two germline ends. The V gene's germline CDR1 is KGHDR and CDR2 SFDVKD. The CDR3 is 15 residues long. The CDR3 reads CATSDSQISTAKAFF. CDR3 in DNA: TGTGCCACCAGTGATTCCCAAATCTCGACAGCTAAAGCTTTCTTT.

The chain joins TRBV12-3 or TRBV12-4 to TRBJ2-5, with unresolved D. Between the trimmed V and J ends, which lost 2 bases and 5 bases, there was a span of 6 bases. There are 12 residues in the CDR3. CDR3 DNA: TGTGCCAGCAGTTTAAAGAAGGAGACCCAGTACTTC. Protein: CASSLKKETQYF.

The chain employs TRBV6-2 or TRBV6-3 and TRBJ2-1; 8 nucleotides match TRBD1. The CDR3 runs to 17 residues. Germline V gives CDR1 MNHEY, CDR2 SVGEGT. The junction had 13 bases not matched to a gene; V was cut back by 2 bases and J by 7 bases. The CDR3 sequence is CASSYGRSRGRVNEQFF. The CDR3 bases are TGTGCCAGCAGTTACGGTAGGAGCAGGGGGCGAGTAAATGAGCAGTTCTTC.

This clonotype showed up just once. V gene TRBV5-6 combines with J gene TRBJ2-7, with TRBD2 identical over 7 bases. V lost 1 base, J lost 2 bases, and 6 bases stayed unmatched. CDR1 and CDR2 from the germline V gene are SGHDT and YYEEEE. The CDR3 loop spans 15 amino acids. The CDR3 reads CASSLRPSGAYEQYF. The CDR3, as DNA: TGTGCCAGCAGCTTGAGGCCTAGCGGTGCCTACGAGCAGTACTTC.

In this sample, this clonotype is medium-sized. CDR3 loop: CASSYVVLQETQYF. The CDR3 coding sequence is TGTGCCAGCAGTTACGTGGTTCTACAAGAGACCCAGTACTTC. V gene TRBV6-2 or TRBV6-3 combines with J gene TRBJ2-5; no clear D gene. Germline V lookup: CDR1 MNHEY, CDR2 SVGEGT. This CDR3 is 14 amino acids long. V dropped 2 bases and J dropped 2 bases, with 9 bases sitting between them.

In DNA, the CDR3 is TGTGCCAGCAGGCCTCTGGGCAGGGCCTCCTCCGCCGAGCAGTACTTC. Translation gives CASRPLGRASSAEQYF. The rearrangement links TRBV3-1 to TRBJ2-7; D is perhaps TRBD1 (5 bases). The germline V gene encodes CDR1 LGHDT and CDR2 YNNKEL (reference sequence). V gave up 6 bases and J gave up 6 bases, with 24 bases separating them. CDR3 length: 16 residues.

The V and J genes are TRBV28 and TRBJ2-7, with D possibly TRBD2 on 7 matching bases. CDR3 length: 14 amino acids. From germline, CDR1 is MDHEN and CDR2 SYDVKM. V was shortened by 3 bases and J by 7 bases, with 16 bases between the two germline ends. In DNA, the CDR3 is TGTGCCAGCAGTTTGTTTGGAGGGGGAGGGGAGCAGTACTTC. It is translated as CASSLFGGGGEQYF. Full variable domain (remainder filled in from reference TRBV28 and TRBJ2-7): DVKVTQSSRYLVKRTGEKVFLECVQDMDHENMFWYRQDPGLGLRLIYFSYDVKMKEKGDIPEGYSVSREKKERFSLILESASTNQTSMYLCASSLFGGGGEQYFGPGTRLTVT.

This clonotype counts as medium-sized. The J gene is TRBJ2-1, the V gene TRBV3-1; D unclear. This CDR3 is 13 amino acids long. Deletions cut 5 bases from V and 7 bases from J, with 12 bases between. CDR1 and CDR2 from the germline V gene are LGHDT and YNNKEL (reference sequence). DNA for the CDR3: TGTGCCAGCAGCGGTAGTAGGAGAAATGAGCAGTTCTTC. Amino acids: CASSGSRRNEQFF.